Following are 15 T cell receptor beta chains from one sample sequenced in a study of T cell repertoires in cytomegalovirus infection. TCRdb itself ran the reads through MiXCR, one entry per CDR3 protein. Of 250,000 to 300,000 distinct CDR3 sequences listed, roughly 25% were seen once; the top ten hold 14%. Sequenced: PBMCs. The receptors shown here come from a human donor in good health (CMV status not recorded). Some clones in this sample may be carry-over from other donors' samples.

There are a few counts of this clonotype. V and J are TRBV29-1 and TRBJ2-1; TRBD2 matches at 8 bases. The CDR3 has 13 amino acids. Looked up from germline, CDR1 is SQVTM and CDR2 is ANQGSEA. After removal of 4 bases from V and 10 bases from J, the junction contained 9 bases not matched to a gene. The CDR3 DNA follows: TGCAGCGTTGCAGCGGGAGCCCAGCAGGAGCAGTTCTTC. The encoded protein is CSVAAGAQQEQFF.

The rearrangement joins TRBV6-5 to TRBJ1-2; D unresolved. There are 13 residues in the CDR3. Germline values: CDR1 MNHEY, CDR2 SVGAGI. V lost 0 bases to trimming and J lost 7 bases, with 9 bases between them. CDR3 DNA sequence: TGTGCCAGCAGTTACTCGGCGGAGATTGGCTACACCTTC. Encoded protein: CASSYSAEIGYTF.

This clonotype was seen ten or more times. The chain links TRBV7-2 to TRBJ2-6; D remains ambiguous. CDR1 is SGHTA and CDR2 is FQGNSA in the germline V gene. This CDR3 has 18 amino acids. V was pared by 5 bases and J by 2 bases, with 19 bases between. The CDR3 loop is CASSVLSYGRTGANVLTF. The CDR3 nucleotides are TGTGCCAGCAGCGTACTTTCTTACGGCCGTACTGGGGCCAACGTCCTGACTTTC.

Comment on this clonotype: At one boundary the junction diverges from the germline segment, which might be a read error. The chain is built from TRBV7-3 and TRBJ2-3; 9 nucleotides agree with TRBD2. CDR3 size: 14 residues. CDR1 and CDR2 (germline): SGHTA, FQGTGA. The CDR3 reads CTSSLGLARDTQYF. The CDR3 DNA follows: TGTACCAGCAGCTTAGGACTAGCGCGCGATACGCAGTATTTT.

This clonotype showed up just a few times. V is TRBV15 and J is TRBJ2-1; tentatively, D is TRBD1 (5 bases). The CDR3 loop spans 15 amino acids. V lost 0 bases and J lost 6, with 12 bases in between. Germline values: CDR1 LNHNV, CDR2 YYDKDF (reference sequence). CDR3 nucleotides: TGTGCCACCAGCAGAGAGGCAGGGTGGTCCAATGAGCAGTTCTTC. This translates into CATSREAGWSNEQFF.

The rearrangement links TRBV5-6 to TRBJ2-1; TRBD2 agrees at 9 bases. This CDR3 spans 16 amino acids. J gave up 3 bases and V 2 bases, and 6 bases lay outside the gene matches. Per germline, CDR1 SGHDT and CDR2 YYEEEE. CDR3 residues: CASSFIAGVGYNEQFF. The DNA for the CDR3 is TGTGCCAGCAGCTTTATAGCGGGAGTCGGCTACAATGAGCAGTTCTTC.

The chain employs TRBV20-1 and TRBJ2-4; D unresolved. There are 10 residues in the CDR3. The V and J ends lost 6 bases and 8 bases respectively, with 8 bases between them. Germline assignment: CDR1 DFQATT and CDR2 SNEGSKA (reference sequence). The CDR3 sequence: CSAPWDIQYF. CDR3 coding DNA: TGCAGTGCCCCCTGGGACATTCAGTACTTC.

This clonotype was recorded at least ten times. V and J are TRBV7-2 and TRBJ2-2, with D possibly being TRBD2 (6 bases). The germline CDR1 and CDR2 sequences are SGHTA and FQGNSA. This CDR3 spans 15 amino acids. With 6 bases removed from V and 1 base from J, the gap between germline ends came to 12 bases. The CDR3 nucleotides read TGTGCCAGCAGTGCCGGAGGGCTGAACACCGGGGAGCTGTTTTTT. As protein: CASSAGGLNTGELFF.

In this sample, this clonotype turned up many times. V gene TRBV12-3 or TRBV12-4 combines with J gene TRBJ2-3, with D unresolved. The CDR3 contains 16 residues. The germline V and J ends were trimmed by 11 bases and 6 bases, with 27 bases remaining between them. CDR3 sequence: CASVPLQSGGIDTQYF. The DNA for the CDR3 is TGTGCCTCCGTCCCCCTGCAATCCGGTGGTATTGATACGCAGTATTTT.

This sequence joins TRBV20-1 and TRBJ2-2, with 11 bases identical to TRBD1. This CDR3 has 14 amino acids. Germline CDR1 and CDR2: DFQATT and SNEGSKA (reference sequence). J gave up 4 bases and V 5 bases, and 3 bases lay outside the gene matches. The CDR3 loop is CSAAGTGGTGELFF. The CDR3 nucleotides read TGCAGTGCTGCCGGGACAGGGGGCACCGGGGAGCTGTTTTTT.

This chain connects TRBV5-1 to TRBJ2-1; D tentatively reads TRBD1 or TRBD2 (6 bases each). V lost 6 bases and J 0 bases, leaving 13 bases between the germline ends. CDR1 and CDR2 (germline): SGHRS, YFSETQ. CDR3 length: 15 residues. The CDR3 reads CASMEGESSYNEQFF. CDR3 bases: TGCGCCAGCATGGAGGGGGAGAGCTCCTACAATGAGCAGTTCTTC.

This clonotype was seen ten or more times. The chain has TRBV7-3 and TRBJ1-1, with D perhaps TRBD1 (5 bases). Trimming shortened V by 6 bases and J by 1 base, and 6 bases separated the two germline ends. The CDR3 consists of 12 residues. Germline V gene data show CDR1 as SGHTA and CDR2 as FQGTGA. The CDR3 DNA reads TGTGCCAGCAGTCAGGGGAACACTGAAGCTTTCTTT. Translated: CASSQGNTEAFF.

This clonotype was detected only once. Mismatch with germline at one junction end may stem from a read error. J is TRBJ2-7 and V is TRBV11-2, with unresolved D. The germline V gene encodes CDR1 SGHAT and CDR2 FQNNGV. The CDR3 runs 11 residues. CDR3 sequence (DNA): TGTGCCATCAGCTTAGATGACGAGCAGTACTTC. Translated: CAISLDDEQYF.

This clonotype turned up a few times. The chain uses TRBV29-1 and TRBJ1-5; D is uncertain. Germline-derived CDR1 and CDR2 are SQVTM and ANQGSEA. This CDR3 comprises 12 residues. V was clipped by 7 bases and J by 0 bases, with 7 bases between them. The CDR3 sequence: CSAQYSNQPQHF. DNA of the CDR3: TGCAGCGCCCAATATAGCAATCAGCCCCAGCATTTT. Full variable domain (rest looked up from reference TRBV29-1 and TRBJ1-5): SAVISQKPSRDICQRGTSLTIQCQVDSQVTMMFWYRQQPGQSLTLIATANQGSEATYESGFVIDKFPISRPNLTFSTLTVSNMSPEDSSIYLCSAQYSNQPQHFGDGTRLSIL.

DNA of the CDR3: TGCGCCAGCAGCCACCGGGACAGGTACAGGGAGCAGTACTTC. Its protein product is CASSHRDRYREQYF. The rearrangement joins TRBV5-1 to TRBJ2-7; 8 nucleotides agree with TRBD1. Per germline, CDR1 SGHRS and CDR2 YFSETQ. The CDR3 spans 14 residues. Trimming removed 4 bases from V and 7 bases from J; junction bases left unmatched: 10.